This entry describes one T cell receptor beta chain. It has no known antigen specificity. No clone much larger than this one lies a single base away; base qualities are absent. Ficoll-Paque density gradient centrifugation was used to isolate PBMCs. The data were taken from a study of T-cell memory formation after mild COVID-19 (dated by TCRdb to the early 2020s). Regarding the study in general: TCR sequence clusters from the two donors were largely donor specific. Longitudinal TCRalpha and TCRbeta repertoire sequencing tracked T-cell clones expanding and contracting after mild COVID-19 in a couple of donors. Two young, previously healthy adult volunteers made up the cohort, one male and one female. Overall study outcomes, separate from this receptor: The detection of some responding clones in pre-infection memory suggests that pre-existing cross-reactive memory T cells joined the SARS-CoV-2 response. Clones contracting from day 15 to 85 had balanced CD4/CD8 phenotypes, while a second wave expanding from day 15 to 37 was biased towards CD4+. Contracting CD4+ clones were located mainly in the CM and EM memory subsets, whereas CD8+ clones were found to be enriched in EMRA. SARS-CoV-2 specificity of the second-wave clones peaking on day 37 was not confirmed. The study covered only a couple of mild cases, and larger cohorts including severe cases with pre-infection samples were considered necessary.

Clipping removes 5 bases from V and 9 bases from J, with 9 as the unmatched junction base count. CDR1 is given as SGHAT and CDR2 as FQNNGV, both from the germline V gene. The CDR3 spans 14 residues, from the cysteine through the phenylalanine. The sequence is cut down to CDR3 DNA, 42 bases in frame from base 1. The instrument given in TCRdb is Illumina NovaSeq 6000. TCRalpha and TCRbeta cDNA libraries were built by 5'RACE with constant-segment primers, adding sample barcodes and unique molecular identifiers. Trizol reagent was used to extract RNA from every sample. The libraries were amplified in two PCR steps, and the second step added a second sample barcode and Illumina TruSeq adapters. Sequencing of the libraries was done on an Illumina NovaSeq, producing 2 x 150 bp paired-end reads. As for how the authors treated the data: The reads were demultiplexed and collapsed into UMI-guided consensus sequences using migec v1.2.7. Using mixcr v2.1.11, the UMI consensuses were aligned to TRA and TRB V and J templates and assembled into clonotypes. Expanded or contracted clonotypes were those called significant by both edgeR and NoisET, with noise models trained on biological replicates. For edgeR calls, the cutoffs were a false discovery rate-adjusted p below 0.01 and a log2 fold-change threshold of 1. As an exploratory analysis of dynamics, max-normalized trajectories of the 1000 most abundant clonotypes were examined by PCA with hierarchical clustering. Separately sequenced CD4+ and CD8+ repertoires were used to assign the CD4 or CD8 phenotype of responding clones. In TCRdb, the public reads were trimmed at Q25 with fastp and aligned with MiXCR, with productive beta chains retained. Rows with one shared CDR3 protein collapse into an entry with the most common genes and DNA. TCRdb, not the original authors, processed these V and J calls. Here the sample has about 350,000 distinct CDR3 sequences; roughly 13% occur a single time. The ten top clones hold approximately 21% of the sample.

The clonotype was recovered from a man aged 18-30 years who had mild COVID-19 (a few samples of this study predate the infection). The sample titles of this study are shuffled in the database, so cell type and time point are left out; the donor was told from shared clones. The rearranged chain carries TRBV11-2 and TRBJ1-1; 10 bases in between match TRBD1. Material for sequencing was PBMCs or a T cell subset sorted from them (not recorded which). The sequenced DNA: TGTGCCAGCAGCCCTGACAGGGGGCGAGAGAAAGCTTTCTTT. Translated, it reads CASSPDRGREKAFF.